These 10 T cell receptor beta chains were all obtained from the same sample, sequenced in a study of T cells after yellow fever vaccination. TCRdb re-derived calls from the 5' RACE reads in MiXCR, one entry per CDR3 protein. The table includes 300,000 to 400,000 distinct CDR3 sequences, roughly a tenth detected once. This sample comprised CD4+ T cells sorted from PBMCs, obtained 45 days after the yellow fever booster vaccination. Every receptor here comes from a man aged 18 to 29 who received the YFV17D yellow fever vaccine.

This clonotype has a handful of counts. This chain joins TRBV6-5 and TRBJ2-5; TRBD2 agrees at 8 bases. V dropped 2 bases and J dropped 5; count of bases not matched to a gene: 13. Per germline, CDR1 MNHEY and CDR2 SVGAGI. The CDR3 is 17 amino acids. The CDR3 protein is CASSYHPRGGIVETQYF. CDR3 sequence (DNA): TGTGCCAGCAGTTACCACCCTCGGGGGGGCATCGTCGAGACCCAGTACTTC.

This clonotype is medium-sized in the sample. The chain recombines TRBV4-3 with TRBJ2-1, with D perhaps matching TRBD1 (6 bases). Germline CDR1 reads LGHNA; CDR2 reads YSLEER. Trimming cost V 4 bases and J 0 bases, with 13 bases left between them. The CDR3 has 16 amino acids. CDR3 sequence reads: CASSLSTGSSYNEQFF. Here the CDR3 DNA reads TGCGCCAGCAGCCTGTCCACAGGGAGCTCCTACAATGAGCAGTTCTTC.

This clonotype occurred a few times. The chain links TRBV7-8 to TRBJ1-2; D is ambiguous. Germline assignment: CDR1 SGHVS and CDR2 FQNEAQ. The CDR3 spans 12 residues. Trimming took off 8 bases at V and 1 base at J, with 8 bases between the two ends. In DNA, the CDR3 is TGTGCCAGCTCTAGTTTTAACTATGGCTACACCTTC. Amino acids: CASSSFNYGYTF. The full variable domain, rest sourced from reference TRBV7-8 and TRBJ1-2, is GAGVSQSPRYKVAKRGQDVALRCDPISGHVSLFWYQQALGQGPEFLTYFQNEAQLDKSGLPSDRFFAERPEGSVSTLKIQRTQQEDSAVYLCASSSFNYGYTFGSGTRLTVV.

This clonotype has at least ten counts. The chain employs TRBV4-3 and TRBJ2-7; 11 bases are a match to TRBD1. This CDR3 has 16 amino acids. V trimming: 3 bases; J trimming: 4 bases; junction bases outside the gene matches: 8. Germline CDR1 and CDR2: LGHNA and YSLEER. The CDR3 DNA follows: TGCGCCAGCAGCCAGGTCCCGGGACAGGGGGTTTACGAGCAGTACTTC. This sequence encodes CASSQVPGQGVYEQYF.

CDR3 coding DNA: TGTGCCAGCAGCCATGGACAGGGGTTACACTTT. It is translated as CASSHGQGLHF. The chain combines TRBV28 with TRBJ1-6, with TRBD1 matching 9 bases. The V and J ends lost 6 bases and 19 bases, in that order; junction bases with no gene match: 7. Germline V CDR1 and CDR2: MDHEN, SYDVKM. This CDR3 contains 11 residues.

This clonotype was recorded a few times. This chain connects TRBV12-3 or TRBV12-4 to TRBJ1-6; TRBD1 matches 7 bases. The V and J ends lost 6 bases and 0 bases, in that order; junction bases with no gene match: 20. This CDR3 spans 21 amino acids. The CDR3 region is CASRTQAKGAPPGSYNSPLHF. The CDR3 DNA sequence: TGTGCCAGCAGGACCCAGGCGAAGGGGGCCCCACCTGGCTCCTATAATTCACCCCTCCACTTT.

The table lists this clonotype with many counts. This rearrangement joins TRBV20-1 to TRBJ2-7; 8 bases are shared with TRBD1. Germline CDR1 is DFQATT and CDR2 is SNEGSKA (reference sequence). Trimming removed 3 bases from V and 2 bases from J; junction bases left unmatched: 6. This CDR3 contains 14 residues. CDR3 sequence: CSASPQGVAYEQYF. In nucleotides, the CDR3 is TGCAGTGCTAGCCCACAGGGGGTAGCCTACGAGCAGTACTTC.

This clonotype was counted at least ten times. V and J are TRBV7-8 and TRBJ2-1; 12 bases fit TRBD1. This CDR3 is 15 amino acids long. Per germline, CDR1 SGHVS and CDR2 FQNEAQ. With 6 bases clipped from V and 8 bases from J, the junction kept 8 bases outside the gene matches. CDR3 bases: TGTGCCAGCAGGCGCCGGGGACAGGGGGCTCATGAGCAGTTCTTC. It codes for CASRRRGQGAHEQFF.

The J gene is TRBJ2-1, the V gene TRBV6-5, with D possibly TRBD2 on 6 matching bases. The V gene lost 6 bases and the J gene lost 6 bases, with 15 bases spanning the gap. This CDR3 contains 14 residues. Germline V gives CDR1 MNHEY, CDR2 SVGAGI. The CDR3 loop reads CASSPPGVLNEQFF. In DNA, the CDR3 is TGTGCCAGCAGCCCTCCGGGGGTTCTCAATGAGCAGTTCTTC.

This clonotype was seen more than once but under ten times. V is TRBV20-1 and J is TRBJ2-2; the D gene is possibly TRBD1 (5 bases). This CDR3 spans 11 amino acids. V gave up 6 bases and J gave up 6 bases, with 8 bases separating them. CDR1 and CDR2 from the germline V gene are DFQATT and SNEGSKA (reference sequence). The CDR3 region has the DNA TGCAGTGCCACCAGGGCCGGGGAGCTGTTTTTT. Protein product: CSATRAGELFF.